The next 21 T cell receptor beta chains were all read from a single sample in a study of blood T cell repertoires in COVID-19. Libraries were prepared by immunoSEQ multiplex PCR; TCRdb keeps only in-frame clonotypes and omits some of them. The table has about 80,000 clones, roughly 80% seen once. Sequencing was done on a sample of peripheral blood. Receptors were obtained from a woman aged 70 to 79 with acute or convalescent COVID-19.

On this clone: One end of the junction varies from germline; a read error may be responsible. This chain joins TRBV5-6 and TRBJ2-7; D perhaps matches TRBD1 (5 bases). This CDR3 comprises 13 residues. The germline V gene has CDR1 SGHDT and CDR2 YYEEEE. The CDR3 is CASSLGAGNRGSF. The CDR3 bases are TGTGCCAGCAGCTTGGGGGCAGGGAATAGAGGCAGCTTC.

CDR3 nucleotide sequence: TGTGCCAGCAGCTTAGAGGGAGGGCCATTAAGCACAGATACGCAGTATTTT. It codes for CASSLEGGPLSTDTQYF. The chain links TRBV7-9 to TRBJ2-3, with 7 nucleotides matching TRBD2. The V segment lost 1 base and the J segment 0 bases; nucleotides outside the gene matches: 7. In germline, CDR1 is SEHNR, CDR2 FQNEAQ (reference sequence). The CDR3 consists of 17 residues.

This clone was seen a single time. The rearrangement uses TRBV4-1 and TRBJ2-7; unclear D gene. V lost 4 bases and J lost 0, with 13 bases in between. Looked up from germline, CDR1 is MGHRA and CDR2 is YSYEKL. The CDR3 has 15 amino acids. CDR3 bases: TGCGCCAGCAGCCGGCTGGCAGGAAGCTCCTACGAGCAGTACTTC. This encodes CASSRLAGSSYEQYF.

This chain's CDR3 is CASSVGGAGGYEQYF. DNA of the CDR3: TGTGCCAGCAGCGTGGGGGGAGCGGGAGGGTACGAGCAGTACTTC. The genes are TRBV9 and TRBJ2-7; 10 nucleotides agree with TRBD2. The V gene end was trimmed by 2 bases and the J gene end by 4 bases; junction bases not matched to a gene: 6. CDR3 length: 15 amino acids. Germline V lookup: CDR1 SGDLS, CDR2 YYNGEE.

Written as DNA, the CDR3 is TGTGCCAGCAGTCCGGCCCCGGGATATGAGCAGTACTTC. This sequence encodes CASSPAPGYEQYF. The V gene is TRBV6-5, the J gene TRBJ2-7, with D perhaps matching TRBD2 (5 bases). The germline V and J ends were trimmed by 5 bases and 7 bases, with 15 bases remaining between them. The germline V gene encodes CDR1 MNHEY and CDR2 SVGAGI. The CDR3 length is 13 residues.

The gene calls are TRBV5-1 and TRBJ2-1, with a tentative D call TRBD2 (5 bases). CDR1 and CDR2 from the germline V gene are SGHRS and YFSETQ. Trimming removed 4 bases from V and 0 bases from J, with 14 bases in between. CDR3 length: 16 residues. The CDR3 DNA reads TGCGCCAGCAGCCCCGAGGGCGGAGACTCCTACAATGAGCAGTTCTTC. Translating gives CASSPEGGDSYNEQFF.

V and J are TRBV6-5 and TRBJ1-1, with TRBD1 matching over 7 bases. Unmatched junction bases numbered 8, after V lost 6 bases and J lost 1 base. This CDR3 is 15 amino acids long. Germline assignment: CDR1 MNHEY and CDR2 SVGAGI. The CDR3: CASSPGQTSNTEAFF. In nucleotides, the CDR3 is TGTGCCAGCAGCCCGGGACAGACTTCGAACACTGAAGCTTTCTTT.

This chain uses TRBV10-1 with TRBJ2-3, with D maybe TRBD2 (6 bases). The CDR3 loop spans 20 amino acids. Germline V lookup: CDR1 WNHNN, CDR2 SYGVQD (reference sequence). Trimming left V 1 base short and J 6 bases short, with 29 bases between. CDR3 loop: CASSEFRLYPQAGYLDTQYF. The DNA of the CDR3 is TGCGCCAGCAGTGAGTTTAGGCTTTATCCACAAGCGGGTTATCTGGATACGCAGTATTTT.

The rearrangement uses TRBV6-5 and TRBJ2-7; D gene ambiguous. The CDR3 sequence is 11 residues long. CDR1 is MNHEY, CDR2 SVGAGI, per germline. The V end was cut by 6 bases, the J end by 7 bases, with 10 bases between. The CDR3, as DNA: TGTGCCAGCAGAGGAGTAGTTGAGCAGTACTTC. Its translation is CASRGVVEQYF.

This clone turned up a few times. The rearrangement links TRBV2 to TRBJ1-1; D not certain. This CDR3 spans 12 amino acids. V dropped 4 bases and J dropped 2 bases, with 5 bases sitting between them. CDR1 and CDR2 from the germline V gene are SNHLY and FYNNEI. CDR3 sequence (DNA): TGTGCCAGCAGTGGACAAAACACTGAAGCTTTCTTT. Translating it yields CASSGQNTEAFF.

Many counts were recorded for this clone. The V gene is TRBV25-1, the J gene TRBJ2-3, with D possibly matching TRBD1 (6 bases). This CDR3 is 17 amino acids long. From germline, CDR1 is MGHDK and CDR2 SYGVNS. Trimming removed 1 base from V and 2 bases from J, with 16 bases in between. CDR3 in amino acids: CASSEWWKAGDTDTQYF. The CDR3 DNA is TGTGCCAGCAGTGAATGGTGGAAGGCAGGGGACACAGATACGCAGTATTTT.

V is TRBV5-6 and J is TRBJ1-2, with D possibly matching TRBD1 (5 bases). Germline CDR1 SGHDT, CDR2 YYEEEE. The V and J ends lost 0 bases and 5 bases respectively, with 8 bases between them. This CDR3 is 13 amino acids long. CDR3 protein: CASSLAQGYGYTF. The CDR3 nucleotides are TGTGCCAGCAGCTTGGCGCAGGGTTATGGCTACACCTTC.

The chain combines TRBV7-9 with TRBJ1-4, with 11 nucleotides matching TRBD1. This CDR3 spans 17 amino acids. Per the germline V gene, CDR1 is SEHNR and CDR2 is FQNEAQ (reference sequence). V lost 5 bases to trimming and J lost 4 bases; unmatched junction nucleotides: 9. The CDR3 loop is CASSLGTGGSGNEKLFF. The CDR3, as DNA: TGTGCCAGCAGCCTTGGGACAGGGGGGTCCGGTAATGAAAAACTGTTTTTT.

The chain couples TRBV30 to TRBJ1-6; 8 nucleotides match TRBD1. This CDR3 is 16 amino acids long. CDR1 and CDR2 (germline): GTSNPN, SVGIG (reference sequence). Losses at the gene ends were 1 base for V and 7 bases for J; bases not matched to a gene: 9. The CDR3: CAWSGSGGFINSPLHF. In DNA, the CDR3 is TGTGCCTGGAGTGGGTCAGGGGGCTTCATCAATTCACCCCTCCACTTT.

The chain has TRBV24-1 and TRBJ2-6; 9 nucleotides line up with TRBD1. The CDR3 runs 18 residues. Unmatched junction bases numbered 11, after V lost 7 bases and J lost 2 bases. Germline-derived CDR1 and CDR2 are KGHDR and SFDVKD. The CDR3 loop reads CATSEPGQGLPGANVLTF. The CDR3 nucleotides read TGTGCCACCAGCGAACCGGGACAGGGCCTTCCTGGGGCCAACGTCCTGACTTTC.

V gene TRBV3-1 (or the pseudogene TRBV3-2) combines with J gene TRBJ2-7; D perhaps matches TRBD2 (5 bases). Germline V gene lookup returns CDR1 LGHDT and CDR2 YNNKEL (reference sequence). The CDR3 runs 14 residues. The ends were cut back, 4 bases at V and 3 bases at J, with 13 bases in the middle. The CDR3 sequence: CASSLLGSYYEQYF. The CDR3 nucleotides read TGTGCCAGCAGCCTACTAGGAAGTTACTACGAGCAGTACTTC.

This sequence joins TRBV6-5 and TRBJ1-1, with TRBD1 as a possible D gene (6 bases). V was trimmed by 10 bases and J by 2 bases, leaving 14 bases between them. The germline V gene encodes CDR1 MNHEY and CDR2 SVGAGI. The CDR3 covers 13 residues. CDR3 in DNA: TGTGCCACCCGAAAGGGGGTTAACACTGAAGCTTTCTTT. It yields the protein CATRKGVNTEAFF.

The chain employs TRBV3-1 (or the pseudogene TRBV3-2) and TRBJ2-3; TRBD2 matches 7 bases. V lost 1 base to trimming and J lost 5 bases; unmatched junction nucleotides: 6. Germline CDR1 LGHDT, CDR2 YNNKEL (reference sequence). The CDR3 is 15 residues long. The CDR3 bases are TGTGCCAGCAGCCAAGGGGGAGGGGCGCAAGATACGCAGTATTTT. Its protein product is CASSQGGGAQDTQYF.

The rearrangement uses TRBV28 and TRBJ1-6, with a possible D match to TRBD1 (5 bases). There are 14 residues in the CDR3. The germline gives CDR1 MDHEN, CDR2 SYDVKM. Between the trimmed V and J ends, which lost 6 bases and 10 bases, there was a span of 16 bases. The CDR3 loop reads CASRDRQIMSPLHF. Written as DNA, the CDR3 is TGTGCCAGCAGGGATAGACAGATCATGTCACCCCTCCACTTT.

The chain joins TRBV9 to TRBJ2-1; 9 nucleotides agree with TRBD1. Per germline, CDR1 SGDLS and CDR2 YYNGEE. After removal of 2 bases from V and 4 bases from J, the junction contained 7 bases not matched to a gene. This CDR3 contains 16 residues. CDR3 sequence: CASSVLDRGPYNEQFF. For the CDR3, the DNA is TGTGCCAGCAGCGTTCTGGACAGGGGTCCGTACAATGAGCAGTTCTTC.

The V and J genes are TRBV30 and TRBJ1-6; D gene unclear. V lost 3 bases and J lost 13, with 13 bases in between. CDR3 length: 12 amino acids. The germline V gene has CDR1 GTSNPN and CDR2 SVGIG (reference sequence). CDR3 sequence reads: CAWSETAGPLHF. The CDR3 bases are TGTGCCTGGAGCGAAACGGCGGGTCCCCTCCACTTT.